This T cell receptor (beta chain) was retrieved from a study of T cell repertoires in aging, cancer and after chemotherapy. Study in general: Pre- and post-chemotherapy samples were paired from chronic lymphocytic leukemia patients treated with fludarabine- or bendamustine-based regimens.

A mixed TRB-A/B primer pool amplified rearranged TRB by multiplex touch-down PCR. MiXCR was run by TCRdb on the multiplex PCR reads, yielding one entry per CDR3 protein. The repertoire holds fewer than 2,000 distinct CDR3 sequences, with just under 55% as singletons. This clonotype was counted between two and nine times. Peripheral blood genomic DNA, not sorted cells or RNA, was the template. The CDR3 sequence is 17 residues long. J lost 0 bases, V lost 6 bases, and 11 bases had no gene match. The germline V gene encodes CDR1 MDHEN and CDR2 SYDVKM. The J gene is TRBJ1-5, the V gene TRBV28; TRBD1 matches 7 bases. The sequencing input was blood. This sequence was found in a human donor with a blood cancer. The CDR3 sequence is CASRNRDRSYSNQPQHF. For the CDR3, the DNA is TGTGCCAGCAGAAACCGGGACAGATCTTATAGCAATCAGCCCCAGCATTTT.